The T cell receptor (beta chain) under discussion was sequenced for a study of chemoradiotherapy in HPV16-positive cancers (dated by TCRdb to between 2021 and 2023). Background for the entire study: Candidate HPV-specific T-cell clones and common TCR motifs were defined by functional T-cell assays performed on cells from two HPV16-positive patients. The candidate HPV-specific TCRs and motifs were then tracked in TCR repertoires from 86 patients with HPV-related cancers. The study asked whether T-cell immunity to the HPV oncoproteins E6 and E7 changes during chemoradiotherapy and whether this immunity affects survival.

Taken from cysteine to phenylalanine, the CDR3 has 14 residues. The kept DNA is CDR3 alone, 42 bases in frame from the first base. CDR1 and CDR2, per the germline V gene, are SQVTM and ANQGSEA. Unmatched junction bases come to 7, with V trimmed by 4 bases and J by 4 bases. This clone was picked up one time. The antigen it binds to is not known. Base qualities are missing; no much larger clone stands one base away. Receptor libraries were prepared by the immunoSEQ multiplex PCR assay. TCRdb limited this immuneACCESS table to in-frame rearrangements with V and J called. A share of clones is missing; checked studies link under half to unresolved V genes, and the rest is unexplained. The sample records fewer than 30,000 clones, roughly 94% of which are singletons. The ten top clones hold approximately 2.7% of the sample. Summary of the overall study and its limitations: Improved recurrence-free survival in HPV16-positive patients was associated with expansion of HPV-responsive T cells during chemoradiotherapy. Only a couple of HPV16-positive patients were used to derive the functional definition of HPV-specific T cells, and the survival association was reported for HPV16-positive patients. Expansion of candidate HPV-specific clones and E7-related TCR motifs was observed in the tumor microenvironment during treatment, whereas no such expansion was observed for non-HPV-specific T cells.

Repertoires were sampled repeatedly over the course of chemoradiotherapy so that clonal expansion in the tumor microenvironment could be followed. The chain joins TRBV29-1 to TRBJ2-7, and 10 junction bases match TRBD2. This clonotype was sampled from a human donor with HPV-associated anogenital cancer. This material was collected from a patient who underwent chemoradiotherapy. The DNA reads TGCAGCGTTGCCAGACTAGCGGGTACTTACGAGCAGTACTTC. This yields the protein CSVARLAGTYEQYF.